This TCR beta chain derives from a study of T cells in Graves' hyperthyroidism and ophthalmopathy. Study-level findings and limits: Ophthalmopathy, as predicted by the model, came a median about seven months after the prediction.

There are a few counts of this clonotype. Its matching antigen is unknown. RNA transcripts yielded amplified TCR beta CDR3 regions. HTBI primers were used for first-round RT-PCR of the TCR CDR3. Each CDR3 protein gets one entry after TCRdb re-called the multiplex PCR reads with MiXCR. The table shows under 400,000 distinct CDR3 sequences, with 15% to 20% occurring only once. Pregnant or lactating patients were excluded, as were those with uncontrolled infection or other autoimmune disease. Per germline, CDR1 DFQATT and CDR2 SNEGSKA (reference sequence). CDR3 length: 17 amino acids. Losses at the gene ends were 7 bases for V and 5 bases for J; bases not matched to a gene: 20.

Sample: blood. This rearrangement joins TRBV20-1 to TRBJ2-3, with TRBD2 identical over 8 bases. This receptor was obtained from a woman aged 50 to 60 with Graves' hyperthyroidism. The CDR3 reads CSVQTPASGPVVDTQYF. In nucleotides, the CDR3 is TGCAGTGTGCAAACTCCGGCTAGCGGGCCAGTCGTAGATACGCAGTATTTT.